Described below is a single TCR beta chain sequence and its context. This clone was observed a handful of times. The antigen this receptor binds is unknown. Within one base of it there is no much larger clone, and no base qualities were kept. These data are taken from a study of shared clonotypes between healthy human individuals (dated by TCRdb to 2020 to 2022). The study in broad terms: The cohort included a few men and a couple of women between 18 and 49 years of age. For each donor, CD4 naive and CD4 memory were each given three plates, CD8 naive was given two plates, and CD8 memory was given one plate. Blood TCR repertoires of a handful of healthy adults were deeply sequenced to estimate repertoire size and the extent of clonotype sharing between individuals. Libraries were prepared and TCR repertoires were sequenced by different laboratories using diverse techniques, in order to increase sequencing depth and limit assay-specific biases. Between about 0.9 and 10 billion PBMCs per donor were obtained by leukapheresis.

The paper's findings and limits, for the study overall: Compared with non-shared clonotypes, the clonotypes found in all four sorted-subset donors had higher generation probabilities. Pairwise subsampling led to the expectation that sequencing depth would affect the degree of clonotype sharing among donors. Sampling was restricted to blood, and TCR repertoires in tissue are likely to differ from TCR repertoires in blood. Around 5.4% of naive CD4, 3.5% of naive CD8, approximately 2.2% of memory CD4, and more than 0.35% of memory CD8 clonotypes were shared across a few donors. The genetic and exposure-history diversity represented was limited by the small number of donors. Incomplete sequencing was indicated by rarefaction of sorted-subset datasets, despite the large sequencing depth. Naive subsets generally had larger estimated clonotype richness than memory subsets.

TCR CDR3 regions were amplified from genomic DNA by multiplex PCR using the deep immunoSEQ assay. Extracted genomic DNA from each cell subset was distributed evenly across all wells of several immunoSEQ 96-well plates, and each plate was treated as a replicate. Each replicate PCR for sorted subsets received about 220 ng genomic DNA, equal to roughly 30,000 T cell genomes. Purified libraries were quantified with a Qubit 3.0 fluorometer, sized on a Bioanalyzer 2100, and re-quantified with the KAPA Library Quantification kit. Every immunoSEQ 96-well plate was sequenced on a separate single-read 150-cycle Illumina NextSeq 550 flow cell. The source study handled its data this way. Because the immunoSEQ output held only junctional sequences and lacked quality scores, the filtering could not match the filtering applied to full-length reads. To assign V/J genes and CDR3, sequences were annotated against IMGT germline references using PyIR, a Python wrapper for IgBLAST v1.9. Any read was removed if the V/J assignment was weak (E-value above 1e-6), the CDR3 was missing, or the read contained stop codons, out-of-frame junctions, or ambiguous translated residues. V3J clonotypes were defined as sequences sharing an identical inferred V gene, J gene, and CDR3 amino acid sequence. Percentage overlap between repertoires was calculated by dividing the number of shared unique clonotypes by the size of the smaller repertoire. RTK rarefaction, the Chao1 estimator, and Recon v2.1 estimates of unobserved clonotypes were used to assess repertoire richness. Generation probabilities were computed with OLGA for all TCRbeta clonotypes obtained by the gDNA method from several donors. In TCRdb, the immuneACCESS table is reduced to in-frame sequences with V and J assigned. These tables do not hold every clone; where another copy was compared, an unresolved V gene accounts for under half, and the others remain unexplained. The V and J calls and the clone size are those of that table, but D and trimming were determined from the DNA. The sample table shows about 1.1 million clones, and about 80% are seen once. The ten most abundant clones make up more than 0.55% of the sample.

Trimming takes 5 bases from V and 0 bases from J, and the germline ends sit 17 bases apart. The CDR3, from cysteine to phenylalanine, totals 17 residues. Left in the record is the CDR3 DNA by itself, 51 bases read in frame from the first base. The germline V gene gives CDR1 as MDHEN and CDR2 as SYDVKM. Healthy HIV-negative adults with no recently reported acute infections or vaccinations were included as donors. Only Caucasian adults living in Nashville, Tennessee, USA were represented among the donors. CD4+ T cells were enriched by magnetic negative selection; naive cells were then positively selected on CD45RA, and the negative fraction formed the memory subset. Blood was collected by leukapheresis, and PBMCs were isolated by Ficoll-Histopaque density gradient centrifugation and then cryopreserved in liquid nitrogen vapor phase. Analytical flow cytometry was used to check the purity and quantity of every magnetically sorted T cell population. Genomic DNA was isolated from each sorted fraction and quantified by UV absorbance on a Nanodrop 2000c.

Sequencing was done on a sample of memory CD4+ T cells from PBMCs. What this sample's cell subset or site label stands for: CD45RA-negative fraction. This clonotype originated in a man aged 18 to 29 in good health. Some clones in this sample may be carry-over from other donors' samples. The chain uses TRBV28 and TRBJ1-5; D gene: possibly TRBD1, on 6 matching bases. The nucleotide sequence is given as TGTGCCAGCAGTACCGGGACACAAGCGTATAGCAATCAGCCCCAGCATTTT. Its amino acids are CASSTGTQAYSNQPQHF. Outside the CDR3, residues come from the reference TRBV28 and TRBJ1-5 proteins, so the full variable domain is: DVKVTQSSRYLVKRTGEKVFLECVQDMDHENMFWYRQDPGLGLRLIYFSYDVKMKEKGDIPEGYSVSREKKERFSLILESASTNQTSMYLCASSTGTQAYSNQPQHFGDGTRLSIL.